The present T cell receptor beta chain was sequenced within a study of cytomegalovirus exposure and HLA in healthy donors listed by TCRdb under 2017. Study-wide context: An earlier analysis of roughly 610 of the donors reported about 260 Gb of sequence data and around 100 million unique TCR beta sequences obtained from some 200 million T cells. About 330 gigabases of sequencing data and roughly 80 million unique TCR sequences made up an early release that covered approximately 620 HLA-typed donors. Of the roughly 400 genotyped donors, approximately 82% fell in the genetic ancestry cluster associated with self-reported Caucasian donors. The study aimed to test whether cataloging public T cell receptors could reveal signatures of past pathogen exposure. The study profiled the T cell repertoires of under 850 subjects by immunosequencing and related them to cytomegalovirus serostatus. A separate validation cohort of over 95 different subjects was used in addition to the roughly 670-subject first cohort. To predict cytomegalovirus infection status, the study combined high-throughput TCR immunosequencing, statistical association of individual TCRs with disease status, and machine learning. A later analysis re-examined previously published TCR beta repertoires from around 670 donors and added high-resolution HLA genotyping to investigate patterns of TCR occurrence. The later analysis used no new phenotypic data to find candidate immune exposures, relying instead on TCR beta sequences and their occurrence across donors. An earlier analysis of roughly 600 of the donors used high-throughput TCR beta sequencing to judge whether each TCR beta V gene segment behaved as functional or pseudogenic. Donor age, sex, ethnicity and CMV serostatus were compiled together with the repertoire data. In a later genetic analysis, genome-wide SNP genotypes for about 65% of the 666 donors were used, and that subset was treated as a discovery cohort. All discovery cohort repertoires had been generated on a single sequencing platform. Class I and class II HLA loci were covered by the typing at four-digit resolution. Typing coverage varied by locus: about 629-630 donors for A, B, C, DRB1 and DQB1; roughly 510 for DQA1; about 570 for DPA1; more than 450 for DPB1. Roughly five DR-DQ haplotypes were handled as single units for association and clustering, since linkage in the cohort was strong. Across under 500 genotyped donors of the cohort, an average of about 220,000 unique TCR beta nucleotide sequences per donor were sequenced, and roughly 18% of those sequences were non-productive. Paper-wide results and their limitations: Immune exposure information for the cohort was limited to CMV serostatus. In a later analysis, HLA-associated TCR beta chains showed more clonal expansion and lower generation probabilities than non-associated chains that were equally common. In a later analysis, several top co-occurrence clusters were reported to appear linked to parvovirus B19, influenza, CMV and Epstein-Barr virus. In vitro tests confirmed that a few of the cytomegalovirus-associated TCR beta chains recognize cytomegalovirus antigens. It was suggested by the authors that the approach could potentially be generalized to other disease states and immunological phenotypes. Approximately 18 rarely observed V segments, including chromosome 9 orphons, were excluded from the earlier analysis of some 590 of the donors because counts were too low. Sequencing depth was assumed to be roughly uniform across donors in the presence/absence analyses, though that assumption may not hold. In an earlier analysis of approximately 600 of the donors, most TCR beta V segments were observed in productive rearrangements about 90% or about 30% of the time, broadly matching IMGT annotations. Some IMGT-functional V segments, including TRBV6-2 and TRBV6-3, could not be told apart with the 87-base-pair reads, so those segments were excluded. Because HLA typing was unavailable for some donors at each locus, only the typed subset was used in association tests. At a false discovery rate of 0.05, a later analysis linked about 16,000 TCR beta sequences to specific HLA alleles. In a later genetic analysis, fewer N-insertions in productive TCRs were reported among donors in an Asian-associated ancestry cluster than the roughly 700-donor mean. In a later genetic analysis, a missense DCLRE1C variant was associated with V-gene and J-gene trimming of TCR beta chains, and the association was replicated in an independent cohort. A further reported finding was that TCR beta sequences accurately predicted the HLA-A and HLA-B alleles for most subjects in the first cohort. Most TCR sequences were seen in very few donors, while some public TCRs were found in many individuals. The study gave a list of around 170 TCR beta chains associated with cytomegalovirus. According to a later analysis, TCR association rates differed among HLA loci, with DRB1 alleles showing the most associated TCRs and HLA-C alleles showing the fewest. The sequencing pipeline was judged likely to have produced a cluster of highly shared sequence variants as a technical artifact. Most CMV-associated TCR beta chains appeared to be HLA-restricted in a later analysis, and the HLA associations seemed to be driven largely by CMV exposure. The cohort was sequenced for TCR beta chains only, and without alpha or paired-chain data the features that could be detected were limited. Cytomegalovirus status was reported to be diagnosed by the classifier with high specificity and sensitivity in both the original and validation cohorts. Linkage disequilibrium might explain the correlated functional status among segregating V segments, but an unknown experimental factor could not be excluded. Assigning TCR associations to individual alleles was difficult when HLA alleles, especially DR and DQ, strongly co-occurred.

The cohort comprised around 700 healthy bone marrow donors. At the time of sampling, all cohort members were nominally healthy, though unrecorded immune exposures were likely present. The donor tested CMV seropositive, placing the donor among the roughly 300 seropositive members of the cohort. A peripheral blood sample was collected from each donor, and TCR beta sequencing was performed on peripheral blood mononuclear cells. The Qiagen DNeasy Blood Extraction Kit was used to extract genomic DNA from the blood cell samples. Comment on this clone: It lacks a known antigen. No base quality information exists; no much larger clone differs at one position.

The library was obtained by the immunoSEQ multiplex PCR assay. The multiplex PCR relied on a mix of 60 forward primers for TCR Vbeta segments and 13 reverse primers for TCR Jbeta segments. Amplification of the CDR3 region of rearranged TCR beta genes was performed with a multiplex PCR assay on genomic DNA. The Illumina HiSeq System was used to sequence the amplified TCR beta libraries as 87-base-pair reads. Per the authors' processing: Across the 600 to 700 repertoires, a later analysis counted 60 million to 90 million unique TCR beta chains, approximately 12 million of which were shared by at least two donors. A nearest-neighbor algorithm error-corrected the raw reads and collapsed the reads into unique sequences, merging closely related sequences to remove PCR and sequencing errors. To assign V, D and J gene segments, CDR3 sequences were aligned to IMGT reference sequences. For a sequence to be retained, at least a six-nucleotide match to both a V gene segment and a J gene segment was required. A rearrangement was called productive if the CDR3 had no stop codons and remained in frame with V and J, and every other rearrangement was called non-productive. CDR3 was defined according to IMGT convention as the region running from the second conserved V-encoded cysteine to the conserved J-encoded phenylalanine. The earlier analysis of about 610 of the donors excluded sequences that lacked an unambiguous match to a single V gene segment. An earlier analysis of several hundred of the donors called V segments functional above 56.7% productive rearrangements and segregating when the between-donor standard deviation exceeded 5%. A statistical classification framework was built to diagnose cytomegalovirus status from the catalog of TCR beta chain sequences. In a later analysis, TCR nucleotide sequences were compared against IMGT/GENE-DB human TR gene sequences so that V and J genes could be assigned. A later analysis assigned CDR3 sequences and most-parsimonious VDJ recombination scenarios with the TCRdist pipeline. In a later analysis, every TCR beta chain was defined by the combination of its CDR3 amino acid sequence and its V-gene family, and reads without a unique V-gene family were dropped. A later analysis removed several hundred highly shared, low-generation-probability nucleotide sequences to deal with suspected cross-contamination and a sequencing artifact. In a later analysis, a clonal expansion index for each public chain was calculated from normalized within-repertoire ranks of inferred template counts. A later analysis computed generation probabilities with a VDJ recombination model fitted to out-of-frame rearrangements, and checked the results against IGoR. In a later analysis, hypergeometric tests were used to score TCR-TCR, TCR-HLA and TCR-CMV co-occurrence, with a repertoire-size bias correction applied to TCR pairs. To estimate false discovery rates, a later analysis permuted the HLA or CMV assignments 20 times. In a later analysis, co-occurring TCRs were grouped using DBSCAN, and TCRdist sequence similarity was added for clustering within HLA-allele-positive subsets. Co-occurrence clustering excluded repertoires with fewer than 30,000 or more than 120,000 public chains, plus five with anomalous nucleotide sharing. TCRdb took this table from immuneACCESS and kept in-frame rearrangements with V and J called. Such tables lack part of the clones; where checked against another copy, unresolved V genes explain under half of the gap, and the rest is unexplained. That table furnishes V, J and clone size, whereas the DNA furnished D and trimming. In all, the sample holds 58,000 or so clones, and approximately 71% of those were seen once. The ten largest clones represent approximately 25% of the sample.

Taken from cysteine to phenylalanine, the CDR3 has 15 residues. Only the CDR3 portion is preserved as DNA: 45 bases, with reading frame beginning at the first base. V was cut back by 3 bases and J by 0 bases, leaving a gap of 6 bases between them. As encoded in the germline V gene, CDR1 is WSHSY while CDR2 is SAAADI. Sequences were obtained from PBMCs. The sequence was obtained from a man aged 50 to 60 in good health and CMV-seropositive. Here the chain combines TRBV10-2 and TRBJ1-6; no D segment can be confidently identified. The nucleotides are TGCGCCAGCAGTGACACGGTCTCCTATAATTCACCCCTCCACTTT. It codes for CASSDTVSYNSPLHF.